A few counts support the clone carrying this T cell receptor beta chain. The target antigen is unknown. TCRdb called the reads again in MiXCR, with one record for every CDR3 protein. The repertoire holds about 310,000 distinct CDR3 sequences, with roughly 25% as singletons. The sample is drawn from a study of T cell repertoires in cytomegalovirus infection. Study-wide context: Based on public TCR beta signatures, there were indications of CMV infection and of a matching HLA type. Findings and limits, study-wide: Cumulative public TCR beta family frequency identified CMV carriers with the relevant HLA.

This CDR3 spans 16 amino acids. Germline CDR1 reads SGHTA; CDR2 reads FQGNSA. After removal of 7 bases from V and 4 bases from J, the junction contained 13 bases not matched to a gene. The input for sequencing was cultured PBMCs, taken from culture after CMV antigen stimulation. This chain connects TRBV7-2 to TRBJ2-1, with TRBD2 identical over 7 bases. This TCR came from a human donor in good health (CMV status not recorded). Some clones in this sample may be carry-over from other donors' samples. The CDR3 reads CASTKPGRERYNEQFF. DNA for the CDR3: TGTGCCAGCACTAAACCAGGGCGGGAGAGATACAATGAGCAGTTCTTC.